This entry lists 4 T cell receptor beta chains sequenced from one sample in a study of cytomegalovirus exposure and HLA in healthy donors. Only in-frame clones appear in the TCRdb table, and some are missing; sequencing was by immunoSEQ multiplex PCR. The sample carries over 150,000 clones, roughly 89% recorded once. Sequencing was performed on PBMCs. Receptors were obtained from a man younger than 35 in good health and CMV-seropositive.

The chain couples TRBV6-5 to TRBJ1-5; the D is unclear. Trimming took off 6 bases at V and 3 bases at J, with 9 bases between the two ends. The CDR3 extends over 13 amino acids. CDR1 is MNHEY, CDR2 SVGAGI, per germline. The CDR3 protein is CASRRRANQPQHF. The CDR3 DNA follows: TGTGCCAGCAGAAGGAGGGCCAATCAGCCCCAGCATTTT.

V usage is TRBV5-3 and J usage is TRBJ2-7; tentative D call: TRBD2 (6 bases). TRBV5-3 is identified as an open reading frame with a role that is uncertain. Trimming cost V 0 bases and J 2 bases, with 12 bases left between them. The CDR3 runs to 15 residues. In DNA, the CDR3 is TGTGCCAGAAGCTTGGGCCTAGCGCTTACCTACGAGCAGTACTTC. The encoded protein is CARSLGLALTYEQYF.

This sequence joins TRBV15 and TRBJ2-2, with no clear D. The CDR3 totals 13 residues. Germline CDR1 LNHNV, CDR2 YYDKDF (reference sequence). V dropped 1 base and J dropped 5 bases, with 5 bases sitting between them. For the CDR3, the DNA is TGTGCCACCAGCAGAGTCGGGACCGGGGAGCTGTTTTTT. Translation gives CATSRVGTGELFF.

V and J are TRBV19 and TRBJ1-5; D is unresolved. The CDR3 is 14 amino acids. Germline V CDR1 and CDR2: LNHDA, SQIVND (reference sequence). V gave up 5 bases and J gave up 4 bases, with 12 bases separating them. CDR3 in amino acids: CASSGGRSNQPQHF. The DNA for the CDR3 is TGTGCCAGTAGTGGTGGCAGGTCGAATCAGCCCCAGCATTTT.